These T cell receptor beta chains were read from a single sample in a study of Ad26.COV2.S vaccination and SARS-CoV-2 variants. Repertoires were generated with immunoSEQ multiplex PCR, while TCRdb's copy carries only in-frame clones and drops some. The sample includes approximately 350,000 clones, about nine tenths seen only once; the top ten take around 3.5%. The sequenced sample was peripheral blood, obtained in a trial of Ad26.COV2.S vaccine versus placebo. All receptors come from a person between 18 and 65 years old who received the Ad26.COV2.S COVID-19 vaccine or a placebo. Each CDR3 is given with its conserved first and last residue. The D gene is left open where the match is weak. Size tells how often a clone was seen (once, few, many) or the class of an expanded clone, and some rows leave it out.

v_call	j_call	clone_size	d_call	cdr3_aa	cdr3_nt
TRBV6-2/TRBV6-3	TRBJ2-7	few	NA	CASSYSDPSPYEQYF	TGTGCCAGCAGTTACTCAGACCCGTCCCCCTACGAGCAGTACTTC
TRBV6-1	TRBJ2-6	NA	TRBD2	CASSDLGGSSGANVLTF	TGTGCCAGCAGTGACTTGGGGGGGAGCTCTGGGGCCAACGTCCTGACTTTC
TRBV7-6	TRBJ2-5	NA	NA	CASSLGHGGQPQETQYF	TGTGCCAGCAGCTTAGGTCACGGGGGACAACCTCAAGAGACCCAGTACTTC
TRBV25-1	TRBJ2-7	NA	TRBD1	CASSEGGTALYEQYF	TGTGCCAGCAGTGAAGGTGGGACAGCTTTATACGAGCAGTACTTC
TRBV30	TRBJ1-4	NA	NA	CAWSPRGGNNEKLFF	TGTGCCTGGAGTCCACGGGGGGGAAATAATGAAAAACTGTTTTTT
TRBV30	TRBJ2-2	NA	NA	CAWSVALATGELFF	TGTGCCTGGAGTGTAGCTCTCGCCACCGGGGAGCTGTTTTTT
TRBV7-2	TRBJ1-3	once	NA	CASSPGTNGGNTIYF	TGTGCCAGCAGCCCCGGGACCAACGGAGGAAACACCATATATTTT
TRBV4-1	TRBJ1-5	few	NA	CASSQGGNQPQHF	TGCGCCAGCAGCCAAGGGGGAAATCAGCCCCAGCATTTT
TRBV7-3	TRBJ2-6	NA	NA	CASSLDIGSGANVLTF	TGTGCCAGCAGCCTGGACATTGGGTCAGGGGCCAACGTCCTGACTTTC
TRBV7-2	TRBJ2-3	NA	NA	CASSSAQGLITDTQYF	TGTGCCAGCAGCTCCGCACAGGGACTTATCACAGATACGCAGTATTTT
TRBV7-2	TRBJ1-5	NA	NA	CASSLGLNPNQPQHF	TGTGCCAGCAGCTTAGGTCTCAATCCAAATCAGCCCCAGCATTTT
TRBV27	TRBJ2-2	NA	TRBD2	CASGRLTSGWTGELFF	TGTGCCAGCGGCCGGCTGACTAGCGGCTGGACCGGGGAGCTGTTTTTT
TRBV5-1	TRBJ2-3	NA	NA	CASSSLAVTDTQYF	TGCGCCAGCAGCTCCCTAGCTGTTACAGATACGCAGTATTTT
TRBV7-2	TRBJ2-2	NA	TRBD2	CASSPNGGARGPGELFF	TGTGCCAGCAGCCCCAACGGGGGGGCGCGCGGCCCCGGGGAGCTGTTTTTT
TRBV3-1/TRBV3-2	TRBJ1-1	few	NA	CASSQGGLNTEAFF	TGTGCCAGCAGCCAGGGGGGTCTGAACACTGAAGCTTTCTTT
TRBV27	TRBJ2-7	NA	TRBD1	CASSWEGGQGTYEQYF	TGTGCCAGCAGTTGGGAGGGAGGACAGGGGACCTACGAGCAGTACTTC
TRBV6-5	TRBJ2-1	NA	NA	CASSYVAGGNEQFF	TGTGCCAGCAGTTACGTGGCAGGAGGGAATGAGCAGTTCTTC
TRBV9	TRBJ2-1	NA	NA	CASSRDAFSYNEQFF	TGTGCCAGCAGCCGGGACGCCTTCTCCTACAATGAGCAGTTCTTC
TRBV4-2	TRBJ1-4	once	NA	CASSQPGLGNEKLFF	TGTGCCAGCAGCCAGCCGGGACTCGGCAATGAAAAACTGTTTTTT
TRBV11-2	TRBJ2-3	NA	TRBD2	CASSLVLAGSGTDTQYF	TGTGCCAGCAGCTTAGTACTAGCGGGGTCAGGTACAGATACGCAGTATTTT
TRBV27	TRBJ2-5	NA	NA	CASSLMRRGQETQYF	TGTGCCAGCAGTTTAATGAGGCGGGGTCAAGAGACCCAGTACTTC
TRBV11-3	TRBJ2-2	NA	NA	CASSLGPVAGELFF	TGTGCCAGCAGCTTAGGACCGGTGGCCGGGGAGCTGTTTTTT
TRBV12-3/TRBV12-4	TRBJ1-2	NA	NA	CASSTSWEDGYTF	TGTGCCAGCAGTACTTCTTGGGAGGATGGCTACACCTTC
TRBV13	TRBJ2-2	NA	TRBD1	CASSYGTGGTGELFF	TGTGCCAGCAGCTACGGGACAGGGGGCACCGGGGAGCTGTTTTTT
TRBV11-2	TRBJ1-2	once	NA	CASTSDRGGRGYTF	TGTGCCAGCACTTCAGATCGGGGAGGGAGAGGCTACACCTTC
TRBV6-4	TRBJ2-3	once	NA	CASSDGTHGDTQYF	TGTGCCAGCAGTGATGGGACTCACGGAGATACGCAGTATTTT
TRBV6-5	TRBJ2-5	NA	NA	CASSTYSAGRETQYF	TGTGCCAGCAGCACTTATTCGGCAGGGAGAGAGACCCAGTACTTC
TRBV23-1	TRBJ1-1	NA	NA	CASSQSQVNTEAFF	TGCGCCAGCAGTCAATCCCAGGTGAACACTGAAGCTTTCTTT
TRBV6-6	TRBJ2-1	NA	NA	CASRPDVPTQFF	TGTGCCAGCAGGCCTGACGTCCCCACCCAATTCTTC
TRBV19	TRBJ1-1	NA	NA	CASSQGRNTEAFF	TGTGCCAGTAGTCAGGGAAGGAACACTGAAGCTTTCTTT
TRBV6-5	TRBJ1-1	NA	TRBD1	CASTRGPGTEAFF	TGTGCCAGTACGAGGGGGCCTGGGACTGAAGCTTTCTTT
TRBV30	TRBJ2-3	NA	TRBD1	CAWAGQGGFSADTQYF	TGTGCCTGGGCCGGACAGGGGGGTTTTAGCGCAGATACGCAGTATTTT
TRBV4-3	TRBJ2-7	once	NA	CASRKGTLSTNEQYF	TGCGCCAGCAGAAAAGGGACTCTCTCCACCAACGAGCAGTACTTC
TRBV20-1	TRBJ1-1	NA	NA	CSASHLDRRTEAFF	TGCAGTGCTAGTCACCTTGACAGACGCACTGAAGCTTTCTTT
TRBV9	TRBJ1-1	NA	NA	CASSAGHLGAEAFF	TGTGCCAGCAGCGCGGGACATTTGGGGGCTGAAGCTTTCTTT
TRBV7-9	TRBJ2-2	NA	NA	CASSFVNTGELFF	TGTGCCAGCAGCTTCGTGAACACCGGGGAGCTGTTTTTT
TRBV19	TRBJ1-2	NA	NA	CASSSRQTRAPYGYTF	TGTGCCAGTAGTAGCCGACAGACTCGAGCTCCCTATGGCTACACCTTC
TRBV25-1	TRBJ1-1	NA	NA	CASSEYGGGGTEAFF	TGTGCCAGCAGTGAATATGGGGGTGGTGGCACTGAAGCTTTCTTT
TRBV6-5	TRBJ1-1	NA	TRBD1	CASILRDRGNTEAFF	TGTGCCAGCATCTTAAGGGACAGGGGGAACACTGAAGCTTTCTTT
TRBV27	TRBJ1-4	NA	NA	CASSYTTGPNEKLFF	TGTGCCAGCAGTTATACGACAGGTCCTAATGAAAAACTGTTTTTT
TRBV6-4	TRBJ2-2	NA	NA	CASSVETMAGELFF	TGTGCCAGCAGTGTGGAGACTATGGCCGGGGAGCTGTTTTTT
TRBV19	TRBJ2-2	once	NA	CASRVGTANTGELFF	TGTGCCAGTAGGGTCGGGACGGCGAACACCGGGGAGCTGTTTTTT
TRBV4-1	TRBJ2-7	NA	TRBD2	CASSQEWQGLYEQYF	TGCGCCAGCAGCCAAGAATGGCAGGGACTATACGAGCAGTACTTC
TRBV4-1	TRBJ1-1	NA	NA	CASSQQQMNTEAFF	TGCGCCAGCAGCCAGCAGCAGATGAACACTGAAGCTTTCTTT
TRBV3-1/TRBV3-2	TRBJ2-1	NA	TRBD2	CASSQDSSGGREQFF	TGTGCCAGCAGCCAAGATTCCAGCGGGGGCAGGGAGCAGTTCTTC
TRBV9	TRBJ2-3	NA	TRBD2	CASSVLTSGGGDTQYF	TGTGCCAGCAGCGTCCTGACTAGCGGGGGAGGAGATACGCAGTATTTT
TRBV6-2/TRBV6-3	TRBJ2-7	NA	TRBD1	CASSYSGQSISYEQYF	TGTGCCAGCAGTTACTCGGGACAGTCAATCTCCTACGAGCAGTACTTC
TRBV7-2	TRBJ1-3	NA	NA	CASSSVWTTGNTIYF	TGTGCCAGCAGCAGCGTCTGGACGACTGGAAACACCATATATTTT
TRBV7-3	TRBJ2-7	NA	TRBD1	CASSSTGTDYEQYF	TGTGCCAGCAGCTCGACCGGGACAGACTACGAGCAGTACTTC
TRBV12-3/TRBV12-4	TRBJ2-1	NA	NA	CASSLGLNEQFF	TGTGCCAGCAGTTTGGGGCTTAATGAGCAGTTCTTC
TRBV5-1	TRBJ1-1	NA	NA	CASSRGQMNTEAFF	TGCGCCAGCAGCAGGGGACAAATGAACACTGAAGCTTTCTTT
TRBV9	TRBJ1-2	NA	NA	CASSSSSGREGGYTF	TGTGCCAGCAGCTCCTCCTCGGGCCGGGAGGGTGGCTACACCTTC